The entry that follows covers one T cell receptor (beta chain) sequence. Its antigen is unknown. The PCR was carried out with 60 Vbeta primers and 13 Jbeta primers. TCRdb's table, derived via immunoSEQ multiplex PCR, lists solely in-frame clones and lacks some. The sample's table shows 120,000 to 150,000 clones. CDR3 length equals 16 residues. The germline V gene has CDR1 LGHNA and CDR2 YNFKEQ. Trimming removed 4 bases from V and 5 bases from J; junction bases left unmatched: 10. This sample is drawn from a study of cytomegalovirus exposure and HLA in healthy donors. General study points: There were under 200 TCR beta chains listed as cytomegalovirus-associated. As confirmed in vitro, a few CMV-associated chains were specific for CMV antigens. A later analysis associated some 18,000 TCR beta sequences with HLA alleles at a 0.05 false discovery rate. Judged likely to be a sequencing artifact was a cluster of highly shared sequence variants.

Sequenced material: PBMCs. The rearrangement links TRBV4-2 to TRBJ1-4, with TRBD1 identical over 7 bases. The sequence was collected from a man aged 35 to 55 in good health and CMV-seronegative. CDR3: CASSPPSGTANEKLFF. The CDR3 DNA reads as TGTGCCAGCAGCCCGCCCTCCGGGACAGCGAATGAAAAACTGTTTTTT.